A selection of T cell receptor beta chains follows, all from one sample in a study of regulatory T cells in long-lasting Graves disease. MiXCR was run by TCRdb on the multiplex PCR reads, yielding one entry per CDR3 protein. This table holds a few hundred thousand distinct CDR3 sequences, around 20% found once. Here the sequenced sample was peripheral blood mononuclear cells (PBMCs), taken when the disease was refractory, from a patient treated with antithyroid drugs. The receptor set was obtained from a female donor with Graves disease. Each CDR3 is given without its conserved first and last residue. A D gene is named only where the DNA matches it firmly.

13	TRBV4-1	TRBJ1-1	TRBD1	ASSQQGQGATEAF
11	TRBV13	TRBJ1-1	-	ASSFGQDPEAF
15	TRBV4-3	TRBJ2-3	TRBD2	ASSQELWTSGTDTQY
12	TRBV6-5	TRBJ1-5	-	ASSYSAGNQPQH
11	TRBV2	TRBJ2-1	TRBD2	ASGGDLAVEQF
13	TRBV10-3	TRBJ2-5	TRBD1	AISYGDRGQETQY
16	TRBV7-8	TRBJ2-2	TRBD2	ASSLRVVLAGNTGELF
13	TRBV12-3/TRBV12-4	TRBJ2-4	-	ASSTGTPSKNIQY
15	TRBV19	TRBJ2-7	-	ASSQSIPGTASYEQY
13	TRBV7-2	TRBJ2-3	TRBD2	ASSEPGLATDTQY
15	TRBV10-3	TRBJ2-5	TRBD2	AARIGAGTSLQETQY
14	TRBV27	TRBJ1-1	TRBD1	ASRLTGGAGGTEAF
10	TRBV28	TRBJ1-4	-	ASEGGGEKLF
8	TRBV20-1	TRBJ2-5	-	SAFQETQY
14	TRBV9	TRBJ2-7	TRBD2	ASSVDGGGISYEQY
11	TRBV30	TRBJ1-5	-	AWSVGVGGSQH
11	TRBV30	TRBJ1-2	-	AWSVGWDYGYT
13	TRBV29-1	TRBJ2-2	TRBD2	SVESPFFGRGELF